This TCR beta chain was identified in a study of blood T cell repertoires in COVID-19. The protocol was immunoSEQ multiplex PCR, while the TCRdb copy is restricted to in-frame clones and leaves out a portion. The data hold around 180,000 clones, with 83% observed a single time. The CDR3 is made up of 17 amino acids. Germline V CDR1 and CDR2: SGDLS, YYNGEE. With 3 bases clipped from V and 5 bases from J, the junction kept 15 bases outside the gene matches. The genes are TRBV9 and TRBJ2-7; TRBD1 matches at 9 bases. The sequence came from a human donor in a cohort sampled during active COVID-19. Sequenced input: peripheral blood. CDR3 DNA: TGTGCCAGCAGCGCCTTAATCTCCGGGACAGGGACCCACGAGCAGTACTTC. Amino acid sequence: CASSALISGTGTHEQYF. Supplemented by reference TRBV9 and TRBJ2-7, the full variable domain reads DSGVTQTPKHLITATGQRVTLRCSPRSGDLSVYWYQQSLDQGLQFLIQYYNGEERAKGNILERFSAQQFPDLHSELNLSSLELGDSALYFCASSALISGTGTHEQYFGPGTRLTVT.